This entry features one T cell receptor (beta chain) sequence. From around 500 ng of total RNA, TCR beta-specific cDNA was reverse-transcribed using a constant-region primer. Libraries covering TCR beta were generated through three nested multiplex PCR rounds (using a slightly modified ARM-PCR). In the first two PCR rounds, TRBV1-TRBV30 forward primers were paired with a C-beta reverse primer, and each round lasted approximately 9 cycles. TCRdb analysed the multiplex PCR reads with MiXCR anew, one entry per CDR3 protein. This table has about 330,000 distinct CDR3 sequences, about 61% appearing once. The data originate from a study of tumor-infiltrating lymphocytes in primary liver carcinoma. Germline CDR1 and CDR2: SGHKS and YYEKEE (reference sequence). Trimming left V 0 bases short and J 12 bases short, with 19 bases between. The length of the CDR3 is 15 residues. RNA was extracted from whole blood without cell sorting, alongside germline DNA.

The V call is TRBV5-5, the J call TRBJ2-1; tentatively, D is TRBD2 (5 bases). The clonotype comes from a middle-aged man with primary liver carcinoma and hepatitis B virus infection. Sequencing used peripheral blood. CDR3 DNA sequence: TGTGCCAGCAGCTTGGCGGTTACTCAGAGGGATGGGCAGTTCTTC. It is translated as CASSLAVTQRDGQFF.